These 27 T cell receptor beta chains share one sample of origin, sequenced in a study of cytomegalovirus exposure and HLA in healthy donors. Libraries were prepared by immunoSEQ multiplex PCR; TCRdb keeps only in-frame clonotypes and omits some of them. The sample lists about 64,000 clones; more than 85% were seen once. The sequencing sample was made of PBMCs. Every receptor here comes from a woman aged 18 to 35 in good health and CMV-seronegative.

V is TRBV7-3 and J is TRBJ2-3, with 10 nucleotides matching TRBD2. The CDR3 length is 15 residues. Germline CDR1 SGHTA, CDR2 FQGTGA. V shed 3 bases and J 4 bases; nucleotides not matched to a gene: 4. The DNA of the CDR3 is TGTGCCAGCAGCTTGACTAGCGGGTACTCAGATACGCAGTATTTT. Translated, it gives CASSLTSGYSDTQYF. Drawing the rest from reference TRBV7-3 and TRBJ2-3, the complete variable domain is GAGVSQTPSNKVTEKGKYVELRCDPISGHTALYWYRQSLGQGPEFLIYFQGTGAADDSGLPNDRFFAVRPEGSVSTLKIQRTERGDSAVYLCASSLTSGYSDTQYFGPGTRLTVL.

The chain recombines TRBV9 with TRBJ1-2; D is perhaps TRBD1 (6 bases). The CDR3 loop spans 16 amino acids. V shed 0 bases and J shed 2 bases, with 14 bases lying between them. Looked up from germline, CDR1 is SGDLS and CDR2 is YYNGEE. The CDR3 here is CASSVGGTKNNYGYTF. CDR3 coding DNA: TGTGCCAGCAGCGTAGGAGGGACAAAAAACAACTATGGCTACACCTTC.

The V and J genes are TRBV2 and TRBJ1-5; 7 positions agree with TRBD1. The V segment lost 5 bases and the J segment 3 bases; nucleotides outside the gene matches: 10. CDR3 length: 16 amino acids. The V gene's germline CDR1 is SNHLY and CDR2 FYNNEI. The CDR3 loop reads CASSTGGGGVNQPQHF. The CDR3 region has the DNA TGTGCCAGCAGTACCGGTGGAGGGGGCGTCAATCAGCCCCAGCATTTT.

The chain recombines TRBV7-9 with TRBJ2-2, with TRBD2 as a possible D gene (5 bases). The CDR3 has 13 amino acids. V was shortened by 4 bases and J by 7 bases, with 10 bases between the two germline ends. CDR1 and CDR2 from the germline V gene are SEHNR and FQNEAQ (reference sequence). CDR3 loop: CASSYDGDGELFF. The CDR3 DNA reads TGTGCCAGCAGCTACGACGGGGACGGGGAGCTGTTTTTT.

The gene calls are TRBV11-3 and TRBJ2-7; tentatively, D is TRBD1 (6 bases). The CDR3 loop spans 14 amino acids. Germline CDR1 SGHNT, CDR2 YENEEA. The germline V and J ends were trimmed by 0 bases and 5 bases, with 11 bases remaining between them. Written as DNA, the CDR3 is TGTGCCAGCAGCTTAGATCCAGGGGATAACGAGCAGTACTTC. Translating it yields CASSLDPGDNEQYF.

The chain combines TRBV30 with TRBJ2-1; maybe TRBD1 (5 bases). The CDR3 is 12 residues long. Trimming stripped 4 bases from V and 9 bases from J, with 13 bases between. CDR1 GTSNPN and CDR2 SVGIG come from the germline V gene (reference sequence). The DNA of the CDR3 is TGTGCCTGGATGGTCGCAGGGTTTGAGCAGTTCTTC. It is translated as CAWMVAGFEQFF.

The chain uses TRBV27 and TRBJ1-1; no firm D call. Germline loops: CDR1 MNHEY, CDR2 SMNVEV (reference sequence). The CDR3 loop spans 13 amino acids. Between the trimmed V and J ends, which lost 2 bases and 5 bases, there was a span of 9 bases. As DNA, the CDR3 is TGTGCCAGCAGTTTACTGGGGAGTACTGAAGCTTTCTTT. This translates into CASSLLGSTEAFF.

The gene calls are TRBV29-1 and TRBJ2-1; 11 bases fit TRBD2. V shed 5 bases and J 9 bases; nucleotides not matched to a gene: 6. The CDR3 contains 13 residues. The germline V gene encodes CDR1 SQVTM and CDR2 ANQGSEA. CDR3 nucleotides: TGCAGCGTTAGTACTAGCGGGAGTGGTGAGCAGTTCTTC. Protein product: CSVSTSGSGEQFF.

The chain uses TRBV2 and TRBJ2-7; a possible D gene is TRBD2 (5 bases). The germline CDR1 and CDR2 sequences are SNHLY and FYNNEI. With 6 bases removed from V and 1 base from J, the gap between germline ends came to 19 bases. The CDR3 contains 16 residues. CDR3 sequence (DNA): TGTGCCAGCAGGAAAGAGACCCTAGCCCAATCCTACGAGCAGTACTTC. Protein sequence: CASRKETLAQSYEQYF.

This clone has just one count. The rearrangement uses TRBV2 and TRBJ2-1; 8 bases are a match to TRBD1. This CDR3 is built from 14 residues. Per the germline V gene, CDR1 is SNHLY and CDR2 is FYNNEI. V was pared by 3 bases and J by 6 bases, with 4 bases of the junction left unmatched. The CDR3 DNA is TGTGCCAGCAGTGACAGGGGGCTCGGCAATGAGCAGTTCTTC. It yields the protein CASSDRGLGNEQFF. The whole variable domain, remainder taken from reference TRBV2 and TRBJ2-1, is EPEVTQTPSHQVTQMGQEVILRCVPISNHLYFYWYRQILGQKVEFLVSFYNNEISEKSEIFDDQFSVERPDGSNFTLKIRSTKLEDSAMYFCASSDRGLGNEQFFGPGTRLTVL.

This chain uses TRBV2 with TRBJ2-5, with 7 bases aligning to TRBD1. J was trimmed by 2 bases and V by 1 base; bases with no gene match: 4. Per germline, CDR1 SNHLY and CDR2 FYNNEI. This CDR3 comprises 15 residues. This CDR3 is CASSEDRGLQETQYF. Here the CDR3 DNA reads TGTGCCAGCAGTGAAGACAGGGGCCTTCAAGAGACCCAGTACTTC. Together with reference TRBV2 and TRBJ2-5, the CDR3 gives the full variable domain: EPEVTQTPSHQVTQMGQEVILRCVPISNHLYFYWYRQILGQKVEFLVSFYNNEISEKSEIFDDQFSVERPDGSNFTLKIRSTKLEDSAMYFCASSEDRGLQETQYFGPGTRLLVL.

The chain recombines TRBV11-2 with TRBJ2-7, with TRBD2 identical over 11 bases. From germline, CDR1 is SGHAT and CDR2 FQNNGV. The CDR3 loop spans 18 amino acids. Germline trimming cut 4 bases from V and 0 bases from J; bases unmatched to any gene: 11. CDR3 nucleotide sequence: TGTGCCAGCAGCTGGGCCCTTCTAGCGGGGGGTCCCTCCTACGAGCAGTACTTC. This codes for CASSWALLAGGPSYEQYF.

The rearrangement uses TRBV2 and TRBJ2-4; D is unclear. Germline CDR1 SNHLY, CDR2 FYNNEI. The germline V and J ends were trimmed by 6 bases and 0 bases, with 12 bases remaining between them. This CDR3 comprises 15 residues. The CDR3 DNA follows: TGTGCCAGCAGCCAGAATACTATAGCCAAAAACATTCAGTACTTC. Protein sequence: CASSQNTIAKNIQYF.

V and J are TRBV15 and TRBJ2-5; 8 bases are a match to TRBD2. Germline V gene lookup returns CDR1 LNHNV and CDR2 YYDKDF (reference sequence). Unmatched junction bases numbered 0, after V lost 1 base and J lost 5 bases. The CDR3 runs to 13 residues. CDR3 loop: CATSRAGGETQYF. CDR3 sequence (DNA): TGTGCCACCAGCAGAGCGGGAGGGGAGACCCAGTACTTC.

This chain uses TRBV4-2 with TRBJ2-5; 10 bases agree with TRBD2. Germline values: CDR1 LGHNA, CDR2 YNFKEQ. The CDR3 covers 16 residues. V lost 4 bases to trimming and J lost 5 bases; unmatched junction nucleotides: 10. The CDR3 spells CASSPLSGRASETQYF. Here the CDR3 DNA reads TGTGCCAGCAGCCCCTTAAGCGGGAGGGCCTCGGAGACCCAGTACTTC.

This clone has only a few counts. The rearrangement links TRBV11-2 to TRBJ2-5; TRBD2 aligns across 7 bases. The CDR3 is 13 residues long. In germline, CDR1 is SGHAT, CDR2 FQNNGV. V shed 2 bases, J shed 5 bases, and the junction held 2 bases outside the gene matches. The CDR3 protein is CASSLKGGETQYF. DNA of the CDR3: TGTGCCAGCAGCTTAAAGGGAGGGGAGACCCAGTACTTC.

The chain joins TRBV7-8 to TRBJ2-2, with 7 bases matching TRBD2. The CDR3 sequence is 15 residues long. Unmatched junction bases numbered 4, after V lost 6 bases and J lost 0 bases. The V gene's germline CDR1 is SGHVS and CDR2 FQNEAQ. DNA for the CDR3: TGTGCCAGCAGAACGGGACTATCGAACACCGGGGAGCTGTTTTTT. This codes for CASRTGLSNTGELFF.

The rearrangement uses TRBV5-1 and TRBJ2-1, with 15 bases that match TRBD2. Germline CDR1 and CDR2: SGHRS and YFSETQ. V lost 4 bases, J lost 8 bases, and 13 bases stayed unmatched. This CDR3 region has 18 residues. CDR3 nucleotide sequence: TGCGCCAGCAGCCTCGGCGGACTAGCGGGAGGGACTAGGGATGAGCAGTTCTTC. This sequence encodes CASSLGGLAGGTRDEQFF.

This clone has only one observation. The chain combines TRBV7-6 with TRBJ2-5, with 9 bases matching TRBD2. Germline-derived CDR1 and CDR2 are SGHVS and FNYEAQ. J gave up 2 bases and V 1 base, and 5 bases lay outside the gene matches. The CDR3 spans 16 residues. The chain's CDR3 is CASSLDLAGNQETQYF. In DNA, the CDR3 is TGTGCCAGCAGCTTAGACCTAGCGGGGAATCAAGAGACCCAGTACTTC.

This rearrangement joins TRBV19 to TRBJ1-2; TRBD1 is a possible D gene (5 bases). Germline CDR1 is LNHDA and CDR2 is SQIVND (reference sequence). This CDR3 comprises 12 residues. The CDR3 DNA follows: TGTGCGTCGTCACCTAGGGGCTATGGCTACACCTTC. Translated: CASSPRGYGYTF.

This chain joins TRBV4-3 and TRBJ1-2; 7 bases are a match to TRBD1. This CDR3 region has 16 residues. V lost 5 bases to trimming and J lost 4 bases; unmatched junction nucleotides: 13. CDR1 LGHNA and CDR2 YSLEER come from the germline V gene. Here the CDR3 reads CASSSYGTASFYGYTF. The CDR3 nucleotides read TGCGCCAGCAGCTCATACGGGACAGCATCTTTCTATGGCTACACCTTC.

The chain couples TRBV7-2 to TRBJ2-7; 11 positions match TRBD2. The CDR3 is 17 residues long. Looked up from germline, CDR1 is SGHTA and CDR2 is FQGNSA. With 1 base clipped from V and 0 bases from J, the junction kept 5 bases outside the gene matches. The chain's CDR3 is CASSLGLAGGRSYEQYF. The CDR3 DNA reads TGTGCCAGCAGCTTAGGCCTAGCGGGGGGCCGCTCCTACGAGCAGTACTTC.

V is TRBV19 and J is TRBJ1-6; tentatively, D is TRBD1 (5 bases). Per germline, CDR1 LNHDA and CDR2 SQIVND (reference sequence). Trimming shortened V by 0 bases and J by 9 bases, and 9 bases separated the two germline ends. CDR3 length: 14 residues. Written as DNA, the CDR3 is TGTGCCAGTAGTATAGACCAGGGTAGTTCACCCCTCCACTTT. Translating gives CASSIDQGSSPLHF.

This rearrangement joins TRBV7-3 to TRBJ2-7; tentative D call: TRBD2 (6 bases). This CDR3 contains 15 residues. Germline V gives CDR1 SGHTA, CDR2 FQGTGA. Trimming shortened V by 5 bases and J by 4 bases, and 18 bases separated the two germline ends. The CDR3 bases are TGTGCCAGCAGCCTAGGTCCCCTCGGGAGTTACGAGCAGTACTTC. Translated, it gives CASSLGPLGSYEQYF.

The CDR3 here is CASTLDTGELFF. CDR3 coding DNA: TGTGCCAGTACCCTAGACACCGGGGAGCTGTTTTTT. The chain couples TRBV19 to TRBJ2-2; D unclear. V lost 7 bases to trimming and J lost 3 bases, with 6 bases between them. Germline V gene sequence: CDR1 LNHDA, CDR2 SQIVND (reference sequence). The CDR3 runs 12 residues. The whole variable domain, remainder taken from reference TRBV19 and TRBJ2-2, is DGGITQSPKYLFRKEGQNVTLSCEQNLNHDAMYWYRQDPGQGLRLIYYSQIVNDFQKGDIAEGYSVSREKKESFPLTVTSAQKNPTAFYLCASTLDTGELFFGEGSRLTVL.

The chain links TRBV4-1 to TRBJ1-5; TRBD1 agrees at 10 bases. V gave up 0 bases and J gave up 4 bases; unmatched junction bases: 3. Germline values: CDR1 MGHRA, CDR2 YSYEKL. CDR3 length equals 16 residues. For the CDR3, the DNA is TGCGCCAGCAGCCAAGATAGGGACAGGGGTAATCAGCCCCAGCATTTT. This gives the protein CASSQDRDRGNQPQHF.

The chain has TRBV4-2 and TRBJ2-6, with D perhaps matching TRBD1 (5 bases). Germline V gives CDR1 LGHNA, CDR2 YNFKEQ. V was trimmed by 1 base and J by 4 bases, leaving 11 bases between them. The CDR3 covers 16 residues. CDR3 bases: TGTGCCAGCAGCCAAGCTATGGGGCCAGGGGCCAACGTCCTGACTTTC. Protein: CASSQAMGPGANVLTF.